A single sample gave rise to the 5 T cell receptor beta chains below, sequenced in a study of T-cell reconstitution after alpha-beta-depleted transplantation in children. It was with unique molecular identifiers that the TCRbeta library was prepared. MiXCR was run by TCRdb on the PCR reads, yielding one entry per CDR3 protein. The sample gives fewer than 550,000 distinct CDR3 sequences, approximately 10% of which show up once; 12% to 15% is in the top ten. The sample in question was PBMCs, mostly from graft donor cells, obtained 180 days after TCRalphabeta/CD19-depleted stem cell transplant. The receptors shown here come from a female patient aged 2-15 years who had a stem cell transplant for aplastic anemia, so the T cells may come from the graft donor.

The chain has TRBV10-2 and TRBJ1-2, with TRBD1 identical over 8 bases. Germline V gene data show CDR1 as WSHSY and CDR2 as SAAADI. The CDR3 runs 18 residues. With 3 bases clipped from V and 0 bases from J, the junction kept 12 bases outside the gene matches. DNA for the CDR3: TGCGCCAGCAGTGACCTCCCGGGGACAGGACGAACTAACTATGGCTACACCTTC. Translating gives CASSDLPGTGRTNYGYTF.

This clonotype was seen more than once but under ten times. The V and J genes are TRBV7-2 and TRBJ2-6; TRBD1 agrees at 7 bases. The junction had 5 bases not matched to a gene; V was cut back by 3 bases and J by 0 bases. Germline CDR1 and CDR2: SGHTA and FQGNSA. The CDR3 length is 17 residues. CDR3 coding DNA: TGTGCCAGCAGCTTCGGGACAGTATTCTCTGGGGCCAACGTCCTGACTTTC. Translated: CASSFGTVFSGANVLTF.

The table lists this clonotype with a few counts. The chain is built from TRBV15 and TRBJ2-2; 9 positions agree with TRBD1. The length of the CDR3 is 16 residues. Germline V lookup: CDR1 LNHNV, CDR2 YYDKDF (reference sequence). V lost 5 bases to trimming and J lost 3 bases; unmatched junction nucleotides: 7. The CDR3 here is CATSSGTGIYTGELFF. Here the CDR3 DNA reads TGTGCCACCAGCTCCGGGACAGGGATTTACACCGGGGAGCTGTTTTTT.

The rearrangement joins TRBV29-1 to TRBJ1-3; 8 nucleotides agree with TRBD1. Germline V gene data show CDR1 as SQVTM and CDR2 as ANQGSEA. The CDR3 sequence is 15 residues long. The V gene end was trimmed by 2 bases and the J gene end by 0 bases; junction bases not matched to a gene: 3. This chain's CDR3 is CSVERGQASGNTIYF. The CDR3 region has the DNA TGCAGCGTTGAACGGGGACAGGCCTCTGGAAACACCATATATTTT.

This clonotype showed up many times. The chain carries TRBV6-5 and TRBJ2-1; D remains unclear. The germline V gene encodes CDR1 MNHEY and CDR2 SVGAGI. This CDR3 is built from 15 residues. Trimming stripped 1 base from V and 9 bases from J, with 16 bases between. CDR3 region: CASSYLRTESSEQFF. The CDR3 DNA follows: TGTGCCAGCAGTTACTTGCGAACGGAAAGTAGTGAGCAGTTCTTC.